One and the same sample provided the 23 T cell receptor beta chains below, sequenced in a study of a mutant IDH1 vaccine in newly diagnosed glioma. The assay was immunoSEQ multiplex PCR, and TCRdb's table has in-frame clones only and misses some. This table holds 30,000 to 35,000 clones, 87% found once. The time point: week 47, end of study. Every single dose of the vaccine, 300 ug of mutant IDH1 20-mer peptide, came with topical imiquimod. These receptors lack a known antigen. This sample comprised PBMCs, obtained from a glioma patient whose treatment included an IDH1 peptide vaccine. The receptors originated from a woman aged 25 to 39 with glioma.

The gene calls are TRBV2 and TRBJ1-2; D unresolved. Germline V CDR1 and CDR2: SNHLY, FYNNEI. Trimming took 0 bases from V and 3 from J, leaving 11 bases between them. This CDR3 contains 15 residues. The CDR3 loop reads CASSEAALGHYGYTF. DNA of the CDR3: TGTGCCAGCAGTGAAGCGGCCCTTGGACACTATGGCTACACCTTC.

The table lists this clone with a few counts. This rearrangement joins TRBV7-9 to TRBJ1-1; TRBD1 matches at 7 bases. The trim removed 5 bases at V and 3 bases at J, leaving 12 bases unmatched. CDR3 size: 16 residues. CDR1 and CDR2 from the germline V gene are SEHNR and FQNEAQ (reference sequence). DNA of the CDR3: TGTGCCAGCAGCGTAATCCCAGGGGGAGTGCACACTGAAGCTTTCTTT. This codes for CASSVIPGGVHTEAFF.

The CDR3 DNA sequence: TGTGCCAGCTCACCACTTCAGCTTTTGGATTCACCCCTCCACTTT. Its protein is CASSPLQLLDSPLHF. The rearrangement links TRBV18 to TRBJ1-6, with D unresolved. Per the germline V gene, CDR1 is KGHSH and CDR2 is LQKENI. Trimming pared 1 base from V and 8 bases from J, leaving 12 bases between. The CDR3 has 15 amino acids.

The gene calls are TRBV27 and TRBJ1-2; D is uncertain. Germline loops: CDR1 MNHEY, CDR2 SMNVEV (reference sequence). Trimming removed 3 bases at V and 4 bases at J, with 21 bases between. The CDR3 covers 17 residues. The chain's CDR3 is CASSFGRVPLGPYGYTF. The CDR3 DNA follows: TGTGCCAGCAGTTTCGGGAGGGTACCCTTAGGACCCTATGGCTACACCTTC.

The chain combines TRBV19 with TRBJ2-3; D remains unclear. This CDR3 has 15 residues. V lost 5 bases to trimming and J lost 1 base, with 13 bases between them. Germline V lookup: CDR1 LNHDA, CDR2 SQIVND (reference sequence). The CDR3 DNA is TGTGCCAGTAGTTTTGGTTGGGGTGGCACAGATACGCAGTATTTT. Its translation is CASSFGWGGTDTQYF.

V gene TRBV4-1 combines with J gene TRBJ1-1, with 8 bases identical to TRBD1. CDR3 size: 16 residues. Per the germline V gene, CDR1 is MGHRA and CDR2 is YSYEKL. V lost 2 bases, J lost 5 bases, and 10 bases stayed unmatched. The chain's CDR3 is CASSQLGTGTNTEAFF. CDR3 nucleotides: TGCGCCAGCAGCCAACTAGGGACAGGTACGAATACTGAAGCTTTCTTT.

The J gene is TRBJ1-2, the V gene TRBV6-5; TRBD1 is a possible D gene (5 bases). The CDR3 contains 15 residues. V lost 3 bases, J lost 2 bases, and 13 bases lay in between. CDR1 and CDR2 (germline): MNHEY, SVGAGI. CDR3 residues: CASSYGGGGNYGYTF. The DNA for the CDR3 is TGTGCCAGCAGTTATGGGGGGGGAGGGAACTATGGCTACACCTTC.

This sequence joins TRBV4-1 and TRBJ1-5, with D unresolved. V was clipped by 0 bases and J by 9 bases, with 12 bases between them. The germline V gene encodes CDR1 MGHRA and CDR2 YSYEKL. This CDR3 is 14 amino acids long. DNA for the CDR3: TGCGCCAGCAGCCAAGATTCGGGTCGGTGGCCCCAGCATTTT. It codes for CASSQDSGRWPQHF.

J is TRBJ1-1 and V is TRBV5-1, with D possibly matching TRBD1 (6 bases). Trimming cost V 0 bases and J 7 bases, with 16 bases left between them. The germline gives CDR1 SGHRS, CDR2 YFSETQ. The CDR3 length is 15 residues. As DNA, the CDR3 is TGCGCCAGCAGCTTGGGGGTAAAACCAGGGGATGAAGCTTTCTTT. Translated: CASSLGVKPGDEAFF.

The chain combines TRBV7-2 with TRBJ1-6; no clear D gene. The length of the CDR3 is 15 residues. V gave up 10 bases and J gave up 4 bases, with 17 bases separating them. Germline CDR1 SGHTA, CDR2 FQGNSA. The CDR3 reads CATSPAPQYNSPLHF. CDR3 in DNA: TGTGCCACCTCCCCGGCCCCCCAGTATAATTCACCCCTCCACTTT.

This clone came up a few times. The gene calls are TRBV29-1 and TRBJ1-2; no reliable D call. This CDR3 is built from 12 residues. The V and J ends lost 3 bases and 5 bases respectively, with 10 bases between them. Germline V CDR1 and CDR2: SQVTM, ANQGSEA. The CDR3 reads CSVEEAGYGYTF. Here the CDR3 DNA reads TGCAGCGTTGAGGAGGCCGGGTATGGCTACACCTTC.

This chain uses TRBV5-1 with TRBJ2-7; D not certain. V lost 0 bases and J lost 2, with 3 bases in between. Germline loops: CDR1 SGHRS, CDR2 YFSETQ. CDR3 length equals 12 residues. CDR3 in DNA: TGCGCCAGCAGCTTGGATACCTACGAGCAGTACTTC. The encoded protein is CASSLDTYEQYF.

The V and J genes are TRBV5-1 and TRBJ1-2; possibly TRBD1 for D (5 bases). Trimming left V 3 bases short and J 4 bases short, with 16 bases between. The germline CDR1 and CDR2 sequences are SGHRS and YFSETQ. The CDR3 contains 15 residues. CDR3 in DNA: TGCGCCAGCAGCTCCGGCCAGGGAAAAGGCTATGGCTACACCTTC. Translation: CASSSGQGKGYGYTF.

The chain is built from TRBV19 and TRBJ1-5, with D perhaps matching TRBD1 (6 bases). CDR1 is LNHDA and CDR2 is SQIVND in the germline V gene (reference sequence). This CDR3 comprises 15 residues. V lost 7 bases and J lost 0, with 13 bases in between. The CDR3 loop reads CASIPTGYSNQPQHF. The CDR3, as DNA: TGTGCCAGTATACCGACAGGATATAGCAATCAGCCCCAGCATTTT.

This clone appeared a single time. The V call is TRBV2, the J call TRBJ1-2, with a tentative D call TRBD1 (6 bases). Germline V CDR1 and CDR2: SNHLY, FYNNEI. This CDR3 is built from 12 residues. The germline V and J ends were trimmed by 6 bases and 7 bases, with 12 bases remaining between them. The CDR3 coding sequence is TGTGCCAGCAGCCCAACAGGGTCTGGCTACACCTTC. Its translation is CASSPTGSGYTF.

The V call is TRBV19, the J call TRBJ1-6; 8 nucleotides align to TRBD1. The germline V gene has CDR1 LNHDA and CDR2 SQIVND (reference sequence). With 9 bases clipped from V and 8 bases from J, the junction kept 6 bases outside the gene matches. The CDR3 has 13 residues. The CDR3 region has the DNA TGTGCCAGCAAGACAGGGGCCGATTCACCCCTCCACTTT. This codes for CASKTGADSPLHF.

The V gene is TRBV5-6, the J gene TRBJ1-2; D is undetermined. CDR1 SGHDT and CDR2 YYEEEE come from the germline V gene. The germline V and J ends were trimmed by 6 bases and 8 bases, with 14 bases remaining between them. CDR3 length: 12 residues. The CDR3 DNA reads TGTGCCAGCACCTTCGCATCGGAGGGCTACACCTTC. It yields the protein CASTFASEGYTF.

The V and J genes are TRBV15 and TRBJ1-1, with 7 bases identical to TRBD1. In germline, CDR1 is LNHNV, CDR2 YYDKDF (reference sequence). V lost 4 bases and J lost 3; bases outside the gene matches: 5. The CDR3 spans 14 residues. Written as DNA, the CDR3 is TGTGCCACCAGCAAGACAGGGATCGACACTGAAGCTTTCTTT. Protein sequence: CATSKTGIDTEAFF.

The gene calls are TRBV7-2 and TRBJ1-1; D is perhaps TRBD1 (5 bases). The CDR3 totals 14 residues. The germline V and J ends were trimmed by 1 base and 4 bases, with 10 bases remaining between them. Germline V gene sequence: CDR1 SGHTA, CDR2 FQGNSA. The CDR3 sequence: CASSLDWGSTEAFF. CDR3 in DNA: TGTGCCAGCAGCTTAGATTGGGGGAGCACTGAAGCTTTCTTT.

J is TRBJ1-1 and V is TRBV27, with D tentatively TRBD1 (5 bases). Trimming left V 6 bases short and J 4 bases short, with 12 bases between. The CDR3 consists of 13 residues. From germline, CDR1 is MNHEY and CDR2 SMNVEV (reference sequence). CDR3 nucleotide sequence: TGTGCCAGCAGCTCAGGGTGGGCCACTGAAGCTTTCTTT. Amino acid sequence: CASSSGWATEAFF.

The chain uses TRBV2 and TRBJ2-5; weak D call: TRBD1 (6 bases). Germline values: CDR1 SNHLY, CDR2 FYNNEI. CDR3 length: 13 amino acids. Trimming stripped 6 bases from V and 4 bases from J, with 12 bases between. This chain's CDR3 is CASSYTGSETQYF. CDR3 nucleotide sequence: TGTGCCAGCAGCTACACAGGGTCAGAGACCCAGTACTTC.

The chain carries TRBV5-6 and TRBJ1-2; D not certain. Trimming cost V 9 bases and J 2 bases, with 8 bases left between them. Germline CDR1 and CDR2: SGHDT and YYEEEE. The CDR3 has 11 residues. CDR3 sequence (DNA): TGTGCCACGGGGAACAACTATGGCTACACCTTC. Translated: CATGNNYGYTF.

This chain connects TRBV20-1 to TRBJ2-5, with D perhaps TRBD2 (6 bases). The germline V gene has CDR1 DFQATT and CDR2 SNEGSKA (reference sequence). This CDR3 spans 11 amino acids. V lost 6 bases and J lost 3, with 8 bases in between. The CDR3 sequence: CSARGEETQYF. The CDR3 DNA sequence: TGCAGTGCGCGCGGGGAAGAGACCCAGTACTTC.